A single sample gave rise to the 10 T cell receptor beta chains below, sequenced in a study of monozygotic twins with inflammatory bowel disease. Using the 5' RACE reads, TCRdb records one entry per CDR3 protein without DNA. Here the sample table reports about 380,000 distinct CDR3 sequences. The sequencing input was blood. The receptors were gathered from a human donor with ulcerative colitis or Crohn's disease, or a healthy co-twin of an affected twin (not recorded which).

The V and J genes are TRBV4-3 and TRBJ2-5; TCRdb calls TRBD2, which cannot be checked without DNA. The CDR3 has 16 amino acids. CDR1 LGHNA and CDR2 YSLEER come from the germline V gene. Here the CDR3 reads CASGGGLIIEIETQYF.

The chain recombines TRBV7-3 with TRBJ2-2; the TCRdb D gene call, TRBD1, has no DNA to confirm it. This CDR3 comprises 18 residues. In germline, CDR1 is SGHTA, CDR2 FQGTGA. CDR3 in amino acids: CASSFRPRGQANTGELFF. The full variable domain, with the rest looked up from reference TRBV7-3 and TRBJ2-2, is GAGVSQTPSNKVTEKGKYVELRCDPISGHTALYWYRQSLGQGPEFLIYFQGTGAADDSGLPNDRFFAVRPEGSVSTLKIQRTERGDSAVYLCASSFRPRGQANTGELFFGEGSRLTVL.

V gene TRBV29-1 combines with J gene TRBJ1-2. Germline values: CDR1 SQVTM, CDR2 ANQGSEA. The length of the CDR3 is 15 residues. CDR3 sequence: CSVEDATADSYGYTF.

The rearrangement links TRBV29-1 to TRBJ2-3; as DNA is missing, the TRBD2 call by TCRdb cannot be tested. From germline, CDR1 is SQVTM and CDR2 ANQGSEA. The CDR3 is 14 amino acids. The CDR3 loop is CSVPRAGGSDTQYF.

J is TRBJ2-5 and V is TRBV12-5; the TCRdb D gene call, TRBD2, has no DNA to confirm it. The germline CDR1 and CDR2 sequences are LGHNT and FRNRAP. The CDR3 consists of 13 residues. CDR3: CASGASGQETQYF.

The V gene is TRBV5-1, the J gene TRBJ1-2; there is no DNA to check the TCRdb D call of TRBD1. This CDR3 has 15 amino acids. Germline V CDR1 and CDR2: SGHRS, YFSETQ. CDR3: CASSIQGNQDYGYTF. The full variable domain, its missing parts supplied by reference TRBV5-1 and TRBJ1-2, is KAGVTQTPRYLIKTRGQQVTLSCSPISGHRSVSWYQQTPGQGLQFLFEYFSETQRNKGNFPGRFSGRQFSNSRSEMNVSTLELGDSALYLCASSIQGNQDYGYTFGSGTRLTVV.

J is TRBJ2-3 and V is TRBV9; the D call from TCRdb, TRBD2, cannot be confirmed without DNA. The CDR3 spans 18 residues. The V gene's germline CDR1 is SGDLS and CDR2 YYNGEE. The CDR3 reads CASSVELAGNPTTDTQYF.

This chain uses TRBV7-8 with TRBJ1-5. The CDR3 extends over 15 amino acids. Looked up from germline, CDR1 is SGHVS and CDR2 is FQNEAQ. CDR3 sequence: CASSLETLGNQPQHF.

This sequence joins TRBV12-3 or TRBV12-4 and TRBJ1-2; the TCRdb call, TRBD1, lacks DNA for checking. This CDR3 comprises 15 residues. CDR3 region: CASSFFGTGGNGYTF.

The chain recombines TRBV6-5 with TRBJ2-5; the TCRdb D gene call, TRBD1, has no DNA to confirm it. The CDR3 is made up of 12 amino acids. The germline CDR1 and CDR2 sequences are MNHEY and SVGAGI. The CDR3: CASTGIQETQYF.